Below, 26 T cell receptor beta chains from the same sample are listed, as sequenced in a study of T cell repertoires in cytomegalovirus infection. The antigens of these receptors remain unknown. From the reads, TCRdb called clonotypes with MiXCR, one entry per CDR3 protein. The sample gives about 900,000 distinct CDR3 sequences, 31% of which show up once; roughly 13% is in the top ten. Material: cultured CD8+ T cells from PBMCs, obtained from culture after CMV antigen stimulation. The receptors here all came from a human donor in good health (CMV status not recorded). Some clones in this sample may be carry-over from other donors' samples.

This chain links TRBV20-1 with TRBJ1-2, with D possibly matching TRBD1 (5 bases). The CDR3 has 15 amino acids. Trimming stripped 0 bases from V and 4 bases from J, with 15 bases between. The germline gives CDR1 DFQATT, CDR2 SNEGSKA (reference sequence). CDR3 nucleotide sequence: TGCAGTGCTAGAGAACCCCCCCGGGGCGCCTATGGCTACACCTTC. Translation gives CSAREPPRGAYGYTF.

This clonotype was counted ten times or more. V usage is TRBV12-3 or TRBV12-4 and J usage is TRBJ2-7; 7 bases agree with TRBD1. The CDR3 contains 17 residues. The V and J ends lost 0 bases and 2 bases, in that order; junction bases with no gene match: 10. Here the CDR3 reads CASSLASETGIPYEQYV. In DNA form, the CDR3 reads TGTGCCAGCAGTTTAGCGTCAGAGACAGGGATTCCCTACGAGCAGTACGTC.

This clonotype came up a few times. V and J are TRBV6-5 and TRBJ1-2, with D possibly matching TRBD1 (6 bases). The CDR3 is 15 amino acids. With 2 bases removed from V and 2 bases from J, the gap between germline ends came to 12 bases. Germline CDR1 is MNHEY and CDR2 is SVGAGI. The CDR3 here is CASSYGQGSNYGYTF. In DNA, the CDR3 is TGTGCCAGCAGTTACGGGCAGGGGTCGAACTATGGCTACACCTTC.

The chain carries TRBV27 and TRBJ2-1, with TRBD2 identical over 7 bases. The CDR3 spans 16 residues. CDR1 MNHEY and CDR2 SMNVEV come from the germline V gene (reference sequence). Unmatched junction bases numbered 7, after V lost 1 base and J lost 4 bases. Here the CDR3 reads CASSLWLRGTYNEQFF. The CDR3 DNA sequence: TGTGCCAGCAGTTTATGGTTGCGGGGGACTTACAATGAGCAGTTCTTC.

This clonotype was detected once. Without the conserved terminal phenylalanine or tryptophan, this CDR3 likely stems from a read error. The chain carries TRBV7-9 and TRBJ1-2, with D unresolved. The CDR3 runs 14 residues. Trimming removed 7 bases at V and 5 bases at J, with 17 bases between. Germline CDR1 and CDR2: SEHNR and FQNEAQ (reference sequence). The CDR3 reads CASTPVAAFYGYTI. In nucleotides, the CDR3 is TGTGCCAGCACCCCGGTGGCCGCCTTTTATGGCTACACCATC.

In its sample, this clonotype was seen a few times. This rearrangement joins TRBV19 to TRBJ1-1; D possibly corresponds to TRBD1 (5 bases). Per germline, CDR1 LNHDA and CDR2 SQIVND (reference sequence). The V end was cut by 1 base, the J end by 3 bases, with 30 bases between. There are 21 residues in the CDR3. The CDR3 sequence: CASSIVLLWYRQGSPDTEAFF. CDR3 DNA: TGTGCCAGTAGTATAGTATTGCTCTGGTATAGGCAGGGCAGCCCAGACACTGAAGCTTTCTTT.

This chain links TRBV7-9 with TRBJ2-7, with 7 bases matching TRBD1. Trimming took 5 bases from V and 3 from J; bases not matched to a gene: 10. This CDR3 comprises 15 residues. Germline V CDR1 and CDR2: SEHNR, FQNEAQ (reference sequence). The CDR3 sequence is CASSRTGTAFYEQYV. DNA for the CDR3: TGTGCCAGCAGCAGGACCGGGACAGCCTTCTACGAGCAGTACGTC.

This clonotype was picked up many times. The chain recombines TRBV7-6 with TRBJ2-1; unclear D gene. The germline V and J ends were trimmed by 5 bases and 8 bases, with 13 bases remaining between them. Germline V gene data show CDR1 as SGHVS and CDR2 as FNYEAQ. The CDR3 has 13 amino acids. The CDR3 bases are TGTGCCAGCAGCCCATGGGCTTTCGATGAGCAGTTCTTC. It is translated as CASSPWAFDEQFF.

This clonotype was detected a few times. The CDR3 DNA reads as TGTGCCAGCAGTTACAGGGGGCTGGGTGAAGCTTTCTTT. Amino acids: CASSYRGLGEAFF. The chain couples TRBV28 to TRBJ1-1, with TRBD1 identical over 9 bases. The V gene end was trimmed by 4 bases and the J gene end by 7 bases; junction bases not matched to a gene: 4. The CDR3 length is 13 residues. Per germline, CDR1 MDHEN and CDR2 SYDVKM.

V usage is TRBV7-6 and J usage is TRBJ1-1; D call uncertain. V was pared by 5 bases and J by 5 bases, with 15 bases between. CDR1 is SGHVS and CDR2 is FNYEAQ in the germline V gene. The CDR3 is 14 amino acids. CDR3 DNA sequence: TGTGCCAGCAGCATCTCCGCTAGGGCAACTGAAGCTTTCTTT. Translation: CASSISARATEAFF.

At least ten counts were recorded for this clonotype. This sequence joins TRBV6-5 and TRBJ1-5; no reliable D call. Germline V gene sequence: CDR1 MNHEY, CDR2 SVGAGI. V was shortened by 0 bases and J by 0 bases, with 3 bases between the two germline ends. This CDR3 is 14 amino acids long. In nucleotides, the CDR3 is TGTGCCAGCAGTTACTCGGGTAGCAATCAGCCCCAGCATTTT. The encoded protein is CASSYSGSNQPQHF.

This clonotype was seen more than once but under ten times. This rearrangement joins TRBV7-3 to TRBJ1-2, with D perhaps TRBD1 (6 bases). This CDR3 is built from 15 residues. V lost 0 bases and J 5 bases, leaving 13 bases between the germline ends. Germline CDR1 reads SGHTA; CDR2 reads FQGTGA. The CDR3 is CASSLTGQSIYGYTF. The CDR3 nucleotides read TGTGCCAGCAGCTTAACAGGACAGTCGATTTATGGCTACACCTTC.

The V gene is TRBV10-2, the J gene TRBJ1-2; no clear D. Germline-derived CDR1 and CDR2 are WSHSY and SAAADI. The CDR3 runs 13 residues. With 3 bases removed from V and 8 bases from J, the gap between germline ends came to 13 bases. The CDR3 loop reads CASSDNPDQGYTF. The CDR3 nucleotides read TGCGCCAGCAGTGATAACCCGGACCAGGGCTACACCTTC.

This clonotype was recorded a few times. J is TRBJ2-7 and V is TRBV6-2 or TRBV6-3; D not resolved. V was pared by 2 bases and J by 3 bases, with 8 bases between. Germline assignment: CDR1 MNHEY and CDR2 SVGEGT. This CDR3 has 13 amino acids. This CDR3 is CASSYAIHYEQYV. The CDR3 DNA sequence: TGTGCCAGCAGTTACGCTATCCACTACGAGCAGTACGTC.

V is TRBV20-1 and J is TRBJ2-5, with 7 bases lining up with TRBD1. CDR1 is DFQATT, CDR2 SNEGSKA, per germline (reference sequence). J was trimmed by 0 bases and V by 0 bases; bases with no gene match: 4. The CDR3 spans 15 residues. CDR3 sequence reads: CSAREWDSNQETQYF. CDR3 nucleotides: TGCAGTGCTAGAGAATGGGACAGCAACCAAGAGACCCAGTACTTC.

Notes on this clonotype: The conserved phenylalanine or tryptophan is not found at the CDR3 terminus, so this likely reflects a read error. The rearrangement joins TRBV27 to TRBJ2-3, with D hard to call. Germline CDR1 and CDR2: MNHEY and SMNVEV (reference sequence). CDR3 length: 13 residues. The CDR3 DNA sequence: TGTGCCAGCAGTCGCCCACGCACAGAGACGCAGTATTTA. Encoded protein: CASSRPRTETQYL.

The chain combines TRBV7-3 with TRBJ2-1; D call uncertain. The CDR3 spans 15 residues. The V gene's germline CDR1 is SGHTA and CDR2 FQGTGA. The V gene lost 3 bases and the J gene lost 4 bases, with 13 bases spanning the gap. The CDR3 coding sequence is TGTGCCAGCAGCTTTCACCCGACAAATTACAATGAGCAGTTCTTC. Translating gives CASSFHPTNYNEQFF.

This sequence joins TRBV4-2 and TRBJ2-6; 7 bases line up with TRBD2. The germline CDR1 and CDR2 sequences are LGHNA and YNFKEQ. Trimming cost V 8 bases and J 4 bases; bases outside gene matches: 5. The CDR3 spans 14 residues. This CDR3 reads CASRAGGGANVLTF. DNA for the CDR3: TGTGCCAGCCGGGCCGGGGGGGGGGCCAACGTCCTGACTTTC.

This clonotype was seen at least ten times. The chain is built from TRBV10-2 and TRBJ2-1, with 7 nucleotides matching TRBD1. The V segment lost 7 bases and the J segment 4 bases; nucleotides outside the gene matches: 13. The CDR3 extends over 16 amino acids. The germline V gene has CDR1 WSHSY and CDR2 SAAADI. The CDR3: CASKERGQGVYNEQFF. The CDR3 coding sequence is TGCGCCAGCAAAGAAAGGGGTCAGGGGGTTTACAATGAGCAGTTCTTC.

J is TRBJ1-4 and V is TRBV27; D is possibly TRBD1 (5 bases). Germline V gene data show CDR1 as MNHEY and CDR2 as SMNVEV (reference sequence). Deletions cut 1 base from V and 3 bases from J, with 9 bases between. CDR3 length: 15 amino acids. The CDR3 here is CASSLLPGANEKLFF. CDR3 nucleotides: TGTGCCAGCAGTTTATTACCGGGGGCTAATGAAAAACTGTTTTTT.

The genes are TRBV10-2 and TRBJ2-7; D may be TRBD1 (6 bases). This CDR3 has 17 amino acids. Trimming removed 0 bases at V and 2 bases at J, with 17 bases between. CDR1 WSHSY and CDR2 SAAADI come from the germline V gene. CDR3 sequence: CASSESSSRGSTYEQYV. The DNA of the CDR3 is TGCGCCAGCAGTGAGTCATCGTCCAGGGGATCGACCTACGAGCAGTACGTC.

This clonotype was picked up a small number of times. The chain couples TRBV6-5 to TRBJ2-1, with 11 bases lining up with TRBD2. The V and J ends lost 2 bases and 4 bases, in that order; junction bases with no gene match: 4. The germline V gene has CDR1 MNHEY and CDR2 SVGAGI. The CDR3 is 16 residues long. Here the CDR3 reads CASSYGTSGGYNEQFF. The CDR3, as DNA: TGTGCCAGCAGTTACGGGACTAGCGGCGGGTACAATGAGCAGTTCTTC.

The rearrangement links TRBV7-9 to TRBJ1-1; no clear D gene. V lost 0 bases and J 0 bases, leaving 8 bases between the germline ends. Germline values: CDR1 SEHNR, CDR2 FQNEAQ (reference sequence). The CDR3 extends over 15 amino acids. CDR3 sequence reads: CASSLAVTLNTEAFF. DNA for the CDR3: TGTGCCAGCAGCTTAGCGGTGACGCTGAACACTGAAGCTTTCTTT.

This clonotype came up many times. The genes are TRBV7-2 and TRBJ1-2, with D tentatively TRBD1 (5 bases). In germline, CDR1 is SGHTA, CDR2 FQGNSA. The V gene lost 1 base and the J gene lost 5 bases, with 11 bases spanning the gap. CDR3 length equals 14 residues. CDR3 in DNA: TGTGCCAGCAGCTTAGACCAGGGACGGTATGGCTACACCTTC. This translates into CASSLDQGRYGYTF.

This clonotype was observed a handful of times. The chain joins TRBV12-3 or TRBV12-4 to TRBJ1-2; 7 bases are shared with TRBD1. This CDR3 region has 18 residues. J was trimmed by 8 bases and V by 5 bases; bases with no gene match: 23. CDR3 DNA: TGTGCCAGCAGTGATATTGACAGGGCTAGGGGGGCTATCATCGGCTACACCTTC. Its protein product is CASSDIDRARGAIIGYTF.

The genes are TRBV10-3 and TRBJ2-3; the match to TRBD2 covers 10 bases. The junction had 8 bases not matched to a gene; V was cut back by 4 bases and J by 4 bases. Per the germline V gene, CDR1 is ENHRY and CDR2 is SYGVKD. There are 16 residues in the CDR3. The CDR3 loop reads CAISASTSGSPDTQYF. CDR3 nucleotide sequence: TGTGCCATCAGTGCATCGACTAGCGGGTCCCCAGATACGCAGTATTTT.